The 28 T cell receptor beta chains presented below share a single source sample, sequenced in a study of blood T cell repertoires in COVID-19. Sequencing was performed with immunoSEQ multiplex PCR; in TCRdb, only in-frame clones are kept and a portion is missing. The sample yields some 97,000 clones, roughly 80% seen once. The specimen was peripheral blood. The receptors were sampled from a man aged 45 to 65 with active or convalescent COVID-19.

This rearrangement joins TRBV4-1 to TRBJ2-7, with 13 bases fitting TRBD2. After removal of 5 bases from V and 2 bases from J, the junction contained 6 bases not matched to a gene. This CDR3 is 16 amino acids long. Germline lookup yields CDR1 MGHRA and CDR2 YSYEKL. This CDR3 reads CASSRTSGSSPYEQYF. The CDR3 DNA is TGCGCCAGCAGCAGGACTAGCGGGAGCAGCCCCTACGAGCAGTACTTC.

V gene TRBV12-5 combines with J gene TRBJ2-3; D perhaps matches TRBD1 (8 bases). The germline V and J ends were trimmed by 1 base and 5 bases, with 16 bases remaining between them. The CDR3 loop spans 16 amino acids. Germline CDR1 and CDR2: LGHNT and FRNRAP. CDR3 in DNA: TGTGCTAGTGGTTTGGGACAGGGGACTAAGGGAGATACGCAGTATTTT. Its translation: CASGLGQGTKGDTQYF.

This clone has a single count. The chain joins TRBV24-1 to TRBJ1-5, with D maybe TRBD1 (6 bases). Trimming cost V 1 base and J 7 bases, with 22 bases left between them. The CDR3 extends over 18 amino acids. CDR1 and CDR2 (germline): KGHDR, SFDVKD. The CDR3 reads CATSDLGQRGACWQPQHF. The CDR3, as DNA: TGTGCCACCAGTGATTTAGGCCAGCGGGGGGCGTGTTGGCAGCCCCAGCATTTT.

The V call is TRBV9, the J call TRBJ1-3, with D tentatively TRBD1 (5 bases). The CDR3 loop spans 15 amino acids. V gave up 5 bases and J gave up 0 bases, with 12 bases separating them. CDR1 is SGDLS and CDR2 is YYNGEE in the germline V gene. The CDR3 DNA follows: TGTGCCAGCAGTGAATCAGGGTTCTCTGGAAACACCATATATTTT. It codes for CASSESGFSGNTIYF.

This clone was seen a handful of times. The chain recombines TRBV24-1 with TRBJ1-6; D is perhaps TRBD1 (5 bases). CDR3 length equals 13 residues. Germline V lookup: CDR1 KGHDR, CDR2 SFDVKD. The V end was cut by 5 bases, the J end by 6 bases, with 7 bases between. The CDR3 reads CATSGQPNSPLHF. The CDR3 DNA is TGTGCCACCAGTGGACAGCCTAATTCACCCCTCCACTTT.

The chain uses TRBV28 and TRBJ2-3; the match to TRBD1 covers 8 bases. Germline CDR1 and CDR2: MDHEN and SYDVKM. The CDR3 loop spans 14 amino acids. V shed 3 bases, J shed 6 bases, and the junction held 5 bases outside the gene matches. The DNA for the CDR3 is TGTGCCAGCAGTTTGCGGACAGGGTTCGATACGCAGTATTTT. Translated, it gives CASSLRTGFDTQYF.

The chain is built from TRBV9 and TRBJ2-5; weak D call: TRBD2 (6 bases). Germline V gene sequence: CDR1 SGDLS, CDR2 YYNGEE. Trimming took off 0 bases at V and 2 bases at J, with 11 bases between the two ends. The CDR3 length is 15 residues. CDR3 loop: CASSVGAGIQETQYF. The CDR3 nucleotides read TGTGCCAGCAGCGTAGGGGCGGGAATACAAGAGACCCAGTACTTC. The variable domain in full, completed from reference TRBV9 and TRBJ2-5, reads DSGVTQTPKHLITATGQRVTLRCSPRSGDLSVYWYQQSLDQGLQFLIQYYNGEERAKGNILERFSAQQFPDLHSELNLSSLELGDSALYFCASSVGAGIQETQYFGPGTRLLVL.

The chain uses TRBV24-1 and TRBJ2-1; TRBD1 might be the D (6 bases). The CDR3 is made up of 15 amino acids. Trimming left V 2 bases short and J 2 bases short, with 9 bases between. Per the germline V gene, CDR1 is KGHDR and CDR2 is SFDVKD. CDR3 DNA sequence: TGTGCCACCAGTGATTCGAGGACAGCCTACAATGAGCAGTTCTTC. Its translation: CATSDSRTAYNEQFF.

The CDR3 is CASSLGQDYNEQFF. CDR3 in DNA: TGTGCCAGCAGCTTGGGACAGGACTACAATGAGCAGTTCTTC. This chain uses TRBV5-4 with TRBJ2-1; possible D gene TRBD1, 6 bases. V shed 0 bases and J shed 3 bases, with 7 bases lying between them. Germline CDR1 is SGHNT and CDR2 is YYREEE (reference sequence). The CDR3 runs 14 residues.

In nucleotides, the CDR3 is TGTGCTAGTGGTTTGCGTGGAGAAACTGGAAACACCATATATTTT. It translates to CASGLRGETGNTIYF. The chain carries TRBV12-5 and TRBJ1-3; D is unresolved. Germline V CDR1 and CDR2: LGHNT, FRNRAP. Deletions cut 2 bases from V and 2 bases from J, with 10 bases between. The length of the CDR3 is 15 residues.

The chain has TRBV9 and TRBJ1-1; 8 nucleotides match TRBD1. This CDR3 spans 16 amino acids. The V gene end was trimmed by 4 bases and the J gene end by 7 bases; junction bases not matched to a gene: 15. From germline, CDR1 is SGDLS and CDR2 YYNGEE. CDR3 in DNA: TGTGCCAGCAGCACCCGAGGGGCAGGGGGCCGGAGTGAAGCTTTCTTT. Translating gives CASSTRGAGGRSEAFF.

The rearrangement uses TRBV28 and TRBJ1-5, with a tentative D call TRBD1 (6 bases). Germline CDR1 reads MDHEN; CDR2 reads SYDVKM. Trimming left V 7 bases short and J 11 bases short, with 27 bases between. The CDR3 spans 16 residues. The CDR3, as DNA: TGTGCCAGCAACCCTCCGCCGGGGGGCCAGACCCGGGCCCAGCATTTT. It translates to CASNPPPGGQTRAQHF.

V is TRBV30 and J is TRBJ2-3, with D tentatively TRBD2 (5 bases). The V gene's germline CDR1 is GTSNPN and CDR2 SVGIG (reference sequence). The CDR3 spans 13 residues. The V end was cut by 0 bases, the J end by 4 bases, with 8 bases between. CDR3: CAWSVLLADTQYF. Written as DNA, the CDR3 is TGTGCCTGGAGTGTATTACTAGCAGATACGCAGTATTTT.

The V and J genes are TRBV25-1 and TRBJ2-1; no clear D. The CDR3 is 16 amino acids. The V end was cut by 4 bases, the J end by 4 bases, with 17 bases between. Germline V gene data show CDR1 as MGHDK and CDR2 as SYGVNS. CDR3 amino acids: CASSADTLLGYNEQFF. The CDR3 DNA is TGTGCCAGCAGTGCCGACACCCTGCTCGGATACAATGAGCAGTTCTTC.

V is TRBV6-5 and J is TRBJ1-1; D call uncertain. The germline V gene has CDR1 MNHEY and CDR2 SVGAGI. The CDR3 is made up of 13 amino acids. V was clipped by 8 bases and J by 7 bases, with 17 bases between them. The chain's CDR3 is CASHPSAGDEAFF. CDR3 sequence (DNA): TGTGCCAGCCACCCCTCGGCCGGGGATGAAGCTTTCTTT.

This clone was seen just once. J is TRBJ2-7 and V is TRBV9; 7 bases line up with TRBD2. Germline V gene sequence: CDR1 SGDLS, CDR2 YYNGEE. J gave up 2 bases and V 4 bases, and 12 bases lay outside the gene matches. The CDR3 is made up of 16 amino acids. The CDR3 spells CASSLSPGLLTYEQYF. CDR3 nucleotide sequence: TGTGCCAGCAGCTTGTCACCGGGACTACTTACCTACGAGCAGTACTTC.

The chain couples TRBV7-2 to TRBJ2-1, with TRBD2 matching over 10 bases. Germline assignment: CDR1 SGHTA and CDR2 FQGNSA. There are 16 residues in the CDR3. The V gene end was trimmed by 0 bases and the J gene end by 3 bases; junction bases not matched to a gene: 2. The CDR3 nucleotides are TGTGCCAGCAGCTTAGCCGGGACTAGCGACTACAATGAGCAGTTCTTC. This encodes CASSLAGTSDYNEQFF.

This clone was seen once. The V and J genes are TRBV19 and TRBJ2-3, with D hard to call. CDR1 and CDR2 from the germline V gene are LNHDA and SQIVND (reference sequence). V was trimmed by 5 bases and J by 1 base, leaving 7 bases between them. The CDR3 totals 13 residues. The CDR3 reads CASSDRGTDTQYF. The CDR3 DNA follows: TGTGCCAGTAGTGACCGGGGCACAGATACGCAGTATTTT.

The chain carries TRBV2 and TRBJ2-3; TRBD2 might be the D (5 bases). The germline CDR1 and CDR2 sequences are SNHLY and FYNNEI. There are 15 residues in the CDR3. Trimming removed 1 base from V and 5 bases from J, with 13 bases in between. CDR3 region: CASSEGPLEVDTQYF. The CDR3 DNA follows: TGTGCCAGCAGTGAAGGTCCTCTGGAGGTAGATACGCAGTATTTT.

The V and J genes are TRBV4-2 and TRBJ1-5; D ambiguous. Trimming took off 3 bases at V and 0 bases at J, with 6 bases between the two ends. This CDR3 has 14 amino acids. Germline V gene lookup returns CDR1 LGHNA and CDR2 YNFKEQ. CDR3 DNA sequence: TGTGCCAGCAGCCATCTAAGTAGCAATCAGCCCCAGCATTTT. Its protein product is CASSHLSSNQPQHF.

This clone is a singleton in its sample. CDR3 loop: CASSFSNTGELFF. CDR3 DNA sequence: TGTGCCAGCAGCTTTTCAAACACCGGGGAGCTGTTTTTT. J is TRBJ2-2 and V is TRBV7-3, with D unclear. CDR3 length equals 13 residues. V lost 3 bases and J 2 bases, leaving 4 bases between the germline ends. The germline gives CDR1 SGHTA, CDR2 FQGTGA.

The V gene is TRBV6-1, the J gene TRBJ1-5; D is perhaps TRBD1 (5 bases). The germline V gene has CDR1 MNHNS and CDR2 SASEGT. Trimming left V 5 bases short and J 2 bases short, with 13 bases between. CDR3 length equals 15 residues. CDR3 sequence (DNA): TGTGCCAGCAGTTCGAACAGGTGGGGCAATCAGCCCCAGCATTTT. Translating it yields CASSSNRWGNQPQHF.

V is TRBV19 and J is TRBJ1-3; TRBD1 is a possible D gene (6 bases). The germline CDR1 and CDR2 sequences are LNHDA and SQIVND (reference sequence). V lost 8 bases, J lost 4 bases, and 12 bases lay in between. The CDR3 is 13 residues long. CDR3 nucleotide sequence: TGTGCCAGTTCCTCGGACAGCGGAAACACCATATATTTT. Protein product: CASSSDSGNTIYF.

The rearrangement uses TRBV2 and TRBJ1-1; maybe TRBD1 (5 bases). The CDR3 loop spans 13 amino acids. Germline CDR1 is SNHLY and CDR2 is FYNNEI. Trimming shortened V by 8 bases and J by 4 bases, and 14 bases separated the two germline ends. CDR3 nucleotide sequence: TGTGCCAGCGCGGGACTTTGGGGCACTGAAGCTTTCTTT. Its translation: CASAGLWGTEAFF.

The table lists this clone with a count of one. The chain has TRBV5-4 and TRBJ2-7; D unresolved. V was shortened by 2 bases and J by 1 base, with 13 bases between the two germline ends. The CDR3 length is 15 residues. The germline CDR1 and CDR2 sequences are SGHNT and YYREEE (reference sequence). The CDR3 sequence is CASSFNLESSYEQYF. In DNA form, the CDR3 reads TGTGCCAGCAGCTTCAATTTAGAGTCTTCCTACGAGCAGTACTTC.

This chain links TRBV7-8 with TRBJ2-2, with TRBD1 as a possible D gene (5 bases). There are 17 residues in the CDR3. V shed 4 bases and J shed 1 base, with 16 bases lying between them. Per germline, CDR1 SGHVS and CDR2 FQNEAQ. The DNA of the CDR3 is TGTGCCAGCAGCTCCCACGCCAGGGCGATGAACACCGGGGAGCTGTTTTTT. It yields the protein CASSSHARAMNTGELFF.

The V call is TRBV29-1, the J call TRBJ1-1, with D maybe TRBD1 (6 bases). Trimming stripped 7 bases from V and 3 bases from J, with 21 bases between. Looked up from germline, CDR1 is SQVTM and CDR2 is ANQGSEA. This CDR3 spans 15 amino acids. CDR3 coding DNA: TGCAGCGCAGTCCCGGGACAAGAAAAGGACACTGAAGCTTTCTTT. Translation gives CSAVPGQEKDTEAFF.

This clone has only one observation. The chain recombines TRBV6-6 with TRBJ2-1, with D possibly matching TRBD1 (8 bases). The CDR3 has 14 residues. Germline V gene sequence: CDR1 MNHNY, CDR2 SVGAGI (reference sequence). The ends were cut back, 2 bases at V and 7 bases at J, with 12 bases in the middle. CDR3: CASSYLQGGNEQFF. DNA for the CDR3: TGTGCCAGCAGTTACCTACAGGGGGGGAATGAGCAGTTCTTC.